A selection of T cell receptor beta chains follows, all from one sample in a study of blood T cell repertoires in COVID-19. Only in-frame clones appear in the TCRdb table, and some are missing; sequencing was by immunoSEQ multiplex PCR. The sample has about 260,000 clones; about four fifths are singletons. Material: peripheral blood. These receptors were collected from a woman in her 40s who had recovered from COVID-19. The conserved cysteine and the conserved F or W are not part of the CDR3 here.

>TRBV14|11
ASSQDPRGEQY
>TRBV29-1|10
SAHSNTGELF
>TRBV5-1|11
ASSGPGDYEQY
>TRBV2|12
ASDARHLRETQY
>TRBV2|10
ASRDLTDTQY
>TRBV4-1|10
ASSQVGGGQY
>TRBV7-6|14
ASSSWTGHSYNEQF
>TRBV5-6|13
ASSLEQGYVSPLH
>TRBV14|12
ASSLMWNSGELF
>TRBV27|12
ASSRSGGLETQY
>TRBV6-5|12
ASSYSTGWKTQY
>TRBV11-2|12
ASSLATGQETQY
>TRBV3-1/TRBV3-2|12
ASSPTGGRYGYT
>TRBV11-2|13
ASSLIANPNSPLH
>TRBV7-9|14
ASSLNKRGGADTQY
>TRBV5-1|13
ASSTGTGSGETQY
>TRBV28|14
ASSLWGRMLSYEQY
>TRBV6-2/TRBV6-3|12
ASSDGLVGTEAF
>TRBV11-3|16
ASSQWFLSGDKVETQY
>TRBV7-9|13
ASSLAQGAQREQY
>TRBV5-1|10
ASSWVGETQY
>TRBV7-3|13
ASSFTGGRNTEAF
>TRBV6-1|16
ASSVMGGGGMSNQPQH
>TRBV7-9|12
ASSFGQGGTEAF
>TRBV12-3/TRBV12-4|11
ASSSTGDYGYT
>TRBV28|15
ASSPGGTRGANEKLF
>TRBV5-6|14
ASSFSVAGVFNEQF
>TRBV4-1|13
ASSQSQEGNSPLH
>TRBV3-1/TRBV3-2|16
ASSLAMSGALGKNIQY
>TRBV5-1|14
ASSLALQGTTGELF
>TRBV5-1|14
ASSTGPAGGSYEQY
>TRBV4-2|15
ASGPGQGFSTNEKLF
>TRBV5-1|10
ASSHGSYEQY
>TRBV14|13
ASSQGQGAHQPQH
>TRBV19|10
ATSGQLYEQY
>TRBV18|12
ASSPLDKLYGYT
>TRBV19|12
ASSIDQGGKTQY
>TRBV19|14
ASSLGARTGGYEQY
>TRBV19|13
ASSIGRQGRAEAF
>TRBV2|14
ATPGQGVSGANVLT
>TRBV5-1|9
ASRSGNTQY
>TRBV19|12
ASSIADYNSPLH
>TRBV6-2/TRBV6-3|14
ASSGTSGAAADTQY
>TRBV5-5|11
ASSGGDKYEQY
>TRBV5-1|12
ASSLGTGNSPLH
>TRBV4-1|13
ASSQEVRLNTEAF
>TRBV5-1|12
ASSGGQRNSPLH
>TRBV30|12
AWSPRTVTDTQY
>TRBV10-3|8
AIRNYGYT